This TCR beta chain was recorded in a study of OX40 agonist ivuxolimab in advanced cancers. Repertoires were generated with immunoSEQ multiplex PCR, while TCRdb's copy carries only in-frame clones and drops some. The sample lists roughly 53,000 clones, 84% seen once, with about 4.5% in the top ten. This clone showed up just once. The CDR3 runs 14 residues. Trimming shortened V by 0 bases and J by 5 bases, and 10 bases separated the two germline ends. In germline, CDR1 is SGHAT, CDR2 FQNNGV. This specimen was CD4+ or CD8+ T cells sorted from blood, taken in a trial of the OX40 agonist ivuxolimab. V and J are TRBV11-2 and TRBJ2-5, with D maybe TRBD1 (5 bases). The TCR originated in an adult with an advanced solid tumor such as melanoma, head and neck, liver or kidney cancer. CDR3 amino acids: CASSLDGARETQYF. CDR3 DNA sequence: TGTGCCAGCAGCTTAGATGGGGCCCGCGAGACCCAGTACTTC.